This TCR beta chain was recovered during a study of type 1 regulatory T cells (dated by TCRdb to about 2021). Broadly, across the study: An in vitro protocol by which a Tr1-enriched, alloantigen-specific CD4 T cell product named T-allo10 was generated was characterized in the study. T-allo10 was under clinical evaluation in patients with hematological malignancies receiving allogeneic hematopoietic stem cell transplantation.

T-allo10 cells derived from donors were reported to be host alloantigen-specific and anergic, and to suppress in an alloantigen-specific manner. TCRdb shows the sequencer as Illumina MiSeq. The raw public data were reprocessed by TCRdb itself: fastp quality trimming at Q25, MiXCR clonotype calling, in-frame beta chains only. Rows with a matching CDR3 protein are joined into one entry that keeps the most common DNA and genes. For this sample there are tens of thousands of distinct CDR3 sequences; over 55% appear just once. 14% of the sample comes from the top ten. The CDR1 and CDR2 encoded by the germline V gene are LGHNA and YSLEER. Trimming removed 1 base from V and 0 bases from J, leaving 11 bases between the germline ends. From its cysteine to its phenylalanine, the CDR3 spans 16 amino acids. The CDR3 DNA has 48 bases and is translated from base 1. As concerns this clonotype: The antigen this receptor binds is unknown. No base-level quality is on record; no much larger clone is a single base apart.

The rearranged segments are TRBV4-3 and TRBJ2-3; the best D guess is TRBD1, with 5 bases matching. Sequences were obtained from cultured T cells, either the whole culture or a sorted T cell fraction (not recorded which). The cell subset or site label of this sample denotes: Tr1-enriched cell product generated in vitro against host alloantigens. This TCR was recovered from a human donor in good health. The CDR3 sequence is CASSQGTLRSTDTQYF. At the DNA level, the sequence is TGCGCCAGCAGCCAAGGGACACTCCGAAGCACAGATACGCAGTATTTT.